This T cell receptor (beta chain) was retrieved from a study of blood T cells in healthy people across ages. Comment on this clonotype: The antigen remains unidentified.

Germline V CDR1 and CDR2: PRHDT, FYEKMQ (reference sequence). The CDR3 has 16 amino acids. The V segment lost 5 bases and the J segment 4 bases; nucleotides outside the gene matches: 13. Healthy Caucasian individuals from Russia aged about 6 to 100 were enrolled as donors. Total RNA was extracted at no less than 5 micrograms per sample. Findings of the study overall: Donors of long life had a larger count of naive CD4+ cells and greater diversity than aged donors.

Combining a sample-barcoded 5' primer with a J-beta primer mix, a second PCR ran for roughly 7 to 12 cycles. A template-switch adaptor containing 12 random nucleotides labeled each cDNA molecule. TCRdb reanalysed the 5' RACE reads using MiXCR and keeps one entry per CDR3 protein. The profile covers 1.5 million or so distinct CDR3 sequences, with approximately 43% appearing a single time and around 4% taken by the ten largest. J is TRBJ1-2 and V is TRBV13, with 7 positions matching TRBD1. This sequence originates from a woman between 18 and 30 years old in good health. Sequenced: blood. The CDR3 loop reads CASSHVDRAPRYGYTF. The CDR3 DNA sequence: TGTGCCAGCAGCCACGTCGACAGGGCCCCCCGCTATGGCTACACCTTC.